What follows are 28 T cell receptor beta chains derived from one specimen sequenced in a study of blood T cell repertoires in COVID-19. TCRdb keeps only in-frame clones here, not all; method: immunoSEQ multiplex PCR. The sample consists of fewer than 150,000 clones, more than 80% of them appearing once. Material for sequencing was peripheral blood. The receptors were sampled from a human donor in a cohort sampled during active COVID-19.

The chain uses TRBV6-1 and TRBJ1-3, with TRBD1 matching 9 bases. Germline assignment: CDR1 MNHNS and CDR2 SASEGT. This CDR3 is 21 amino acids long. J lost 2 bases, V lost 2 bases, and 19 bases had no gene match. The CDR3 nucleotides read TGTGCCAGCAGTGAATTCACGTTTCGGACAGGGGCCAAGCTCCCTGGAAACACCATATATTTT. This encodes CASSEFTFRTGAKLPGNTIYF.

The rearrangement joins TRBV6-5 to TRBJ1-5; D is ambiguous. This CDR3 spans 14 amino acids. V gave up 10 bases and J gave up 0 bases, with 13 bases separating them. Germline V gene sequence: CDR1 MNHEY, CDR2 SVGAGI. The CDR3 sequence: CATRESGSNQPQHF. Here the CDR3 DNA reads TGTGCCACCCGGGAATCCGGTAGCAATCAGCCCCAGCATTTT.

The chain combines TRBV19 with TRBJ1-5; D is uncertain. Germline CDR1 is LNHDA and CDR2 is SQIVND (reference sequence). The V and J ends lost 3 bases and 9 bases respectively, with 9 bases between them. The CDR3 has 12 residues. The CDR3 nucleotides read TGTGCCAGTAGTATCAGCGAAGTGCCCCAGCATTTT. This sequence encodes CASSISEVPQHF.

With respect to this clone: This same CDR3 is encoded by further DNA sequences in the sample. V is TRBV11-2 and J is TRBJ2-1, with 9 bases that match TRBD2. Germline CDR1 is SGHAT and CDR2 is FQNNGV. V trimming: 10 bases; J trimming: 0 bases; junction bases outside the gene matches: 4. The CDR3 has 14 amino acids. Here the CDR3 reads CATAGGNSYNEQFF. CDR3 sequence (DNA): TGTGCCACAGCGGGGGGAAACTCCTACAATGAGCAGTTCTTC. Using reference TRBV11-2 and TRBJ2-1 for the parts outside the CDR3, the full variable domain is EAGVAQSPRYKIIEKRQSVAFWCNPISGHATLYWYQQILGQGPKLLIQFQNNGVVDDSQLPKDRFSAERLKGVDSTLKIQPAKLEDSAVYLCATAGGNSYNEQFFGPGTRLTVL.

As DNA, the CDR3 is TGTGCCAGCAGCTCCGCAGGGCCAGGGGCCCTGAATGAGCAGTTCTTC. This sequence encodes CASSSAGPGALNEQFF. The J gene is TRBJ2-1, the V gene TRBV5-5, with D possibly TRBD1 on 6 matching bases. Germline values: CDR1 SGHKS, CDR2 YYEKEE (reference sequence). The ends were cut back, 3 bases at V and 7 bases at J, with 20 bases in the middle. The CDR3 is made up of 16 amino acids.

CDR3 nucleotides: TGTGCCACCAGGGACGGGACAGGGTTTGGCTACACCTTC. Protein: CATRDGTGFGYTF. The chain combines TRBV24-1 with TRBJ1-2; 9 nucleotides line up with TRBD1. J lost 7 bases, V lost 7 bases, and 6 bases had no gene match. The CDR3 has 13 residues. From germline, CDR1 is KGHDR and CDR2 SFDVKD.

The V and J genes are TRBV6-2 or TRBV6-3 and TRBJ2-1, with D possibly being TRBD2 (7 bases). The germline V gene encodes CDR1 MNHEY and CDR2 SVGEGT. The V end was cut by 6 bases, the J end by 0 bases, with 21 bases between. The CDR3 extends over 18 amino acids. The CDR3 DNA sequence: TGTGCCAGCAGCAGCCCCCGGCTCGGGGGGCACTCCTACAATGAGCAGTTCTTC. This translates into CASSSPRLGGHSYNEQFF.

The table lists this clone with a count of one. The chain is built from TRBV4-3 and TRBJ2-3, with TRBD2 identical over 11 bases. Germline assignment: CDR1 LGHNA and CDR2 YSLEER. This CDR3 region has 16 residues. V trimming: 0 bases; J trimming: 5 bases; junction bases outside the gene matches: 4. CDR3 protein: CASSQEGSGGGDTQYF. The CDR3 bases are TGCGCCAGCAGCCAAGAAGGTAGCGGGGGGGGAGATACGCAGTATTTT.

The chain combines TRBV7-6 with TRBJ1-5, with 8 bases matching TRBD1. Looked up from germline, CDR1 is SGHVS and CDR2 is FNYEAQ. This CDR3 spans 15 amino acids. Trimming cost V 2 bases and J 2 bases; bases outside gene matches: 2. The CDR3 reads CASSLSTGGNQPQHF. CDR3 DNA: TGTGCCAGCAGCTTATCGACAGGGGGCAATCAGCCCCAGCATTTT.

The chain has TRBV5-6 and TRBJ1-5; maybe TRBD1 (6 bases). V lost 1 base to trimming and J lost 4 bases, with 12 bases between them. The CDR3 is made up of 15 amino acids. Per germline, CDR1 SGHDT and CDR2 YYEEEE. The CDR3 sequence is CASSLSPRGNQPQHF. DNA of the CDR3: TGTGCCAGCAGCTTGTCCCCGAGGGGGAATCAGCCCCAGCATTTT.

The V gene is TRBV9, the J gene TRBJ1-6; TRBD1 is a possible D gene (6 bases). The germline V gene has CDR1 SGDLS and CDR2 YYNGEE. The CDR3 runs 19 residues. Between the trimmed V and J ends, which lost 2 bases and 5 bases, there was a span of 23 bases. CDR3 sequence (DNA): TGTGCCAGCAGCGTGGGATCGGTGGGGGCAGGAAGAAATAATTCACCCCTCCACTTT. It specifies CASSVGSVGAGRNNSPLHF.

This clone was recorded once. The CDR3 bases are TGTGCCGGCAACCCTAGCGGCGGAGATACGCAGTATTTT. Protein sequence: CAGNPSGGDTQYF. The chain employs TRBV12-3 or TRBV12-4 and TRBJ2-3; TRBD2 aligns across 7 bases. The J segment lost 5 bases and the V segment lost 11 bases, leaving 10 bases of the junction unmatched. The CDR3 extends over 13 amino acids.

The chain joins TRBV5-8 to TRBJ2-1; no reliable D call. The CDR3 is made up of 11 amino acids. Trimming shortened V by 5 bases and J by 5 bases, and 5 bases separated the two germline ends. Germline-derived CDR1 and CDR2 are SGHTS and YDEGEE. This chain's CDR3 is CASRQDNEQFF. As DNA, the CDR3 is TGTGCCAGCAGACAAGACAATGAGCAGTTCTTC.

The DNA for the CDR3 is TGTGCCACGCACCGCGGGGGGCAAGAGACCCAGTACTTC. Protein product: CATHRGGQETQYF. The chain is built from TRBV6-5 and TRBJ2-5, with TRBD2 matching 8 bases. The germline gives CDR1 MNHEY, CDR2 SVGAGI. J was trimmed by 2 bases and V by 10 bases; bases with no gene match: 6. CDR3 length: 13 amino acids.

This chain links TRBV15 with TRBJ1-4; D may be TRBD1 (6 bases). Trimming removed 0 bases from V and 5 bases from J, with 16 bases in between. The germline CDR1 and CDR2 sequences are LNHNV and YYDKDF (reference sequence). The CDR3 has 17 residues. The CDR3 region is CATSRDPGARVNEKLFF. The CDR3 nucleotides are TGTGCCACCAGCAGAGATCCAGGGGCCAGGGTAAATGAAAAACTGTTTTTT.

The V gene is TRBV19, the J gene TRBJ1-6; TRBD1 aligns across 8 bases. The CDR3 has 14 residues. Looked up from germline, CDR1 is LNHDA and CDR2 is SQIVND (reference sequence). V was clipped by 6 bases and J by 10 bases; unmatched bases: 8. CDR3 nucleotides: TGTGCCAGTAGAGGGCGGGGGACAGGATCACCCCTCCACTTT. This codes for CASRGRGTGSPLHF.

This chain uses TRBV4-3 with TRBJ2-5; tentative D call: TRBD2 (7 bases). CDR1 is LGHNA and CDR2 is YSLEER in the germline V gene. V was trimmed by 1 base and J by 3 bases, leaving 9 bases between them. This CDR3 contains 14 residues. CDR3 DNA: TGCGCCAGCAGCCAAGTAGGGGGGGAAGAGACCCAGTACTTC. This codes for CASSQVGGEETQYF.

The chain has TRBV4-1 and TRBJ1-4; possible D gene TRBD1, 5 bases. This CDR3 region has 16 residues. V was clipped by 1 base and J by 6 bases, with 15 bases between them. CDR1 is MGHRA and CDR2 is YSYEKL in the germline V gene. The CDR3 region has the DNA TGCGCCAGCAGCCAAGGCGGCAGGGTGGAAGATGAAAAACTGTTTTTT. This sequence encodes CASSQGGRVEDEKLFF.

The chain recombines TRBV15 with TRBJ1-3; TRBD1 matches 7 bases. Germline V gene data show CDR1 as LNHNV and CDR2 as YYDKDF (reference sequence). V was pared by 0 bases and J by 4 bases, with 6 bases of the junction left unmatched. This CDR3 has 16 amino acids. CDR3 nucleotide sequence: TGTGCCACCAGCAGAGATACAGGGGCAGGAGGAAACACCATATATTTT. Protein sequence: CATSRDTGAGGNTIYF.

The V and J genes are TRBV7-6 and TRBJ2-7; 7 positions agree with TRBD2. Germline-derived CDR1 and CDR2 are SGHVS and FNYEAQ. The CDR3 sequence is 17 residues long. Losses at the gene ends were 4 bases for V and 4 bases for J; bases not matched to a gene: 16. CDR3 sequence: CASSSGPQGGPIYEQYF. Here the CDR3 DNA reads TGTGCCAGCAGCTCCGGGCCCCAGGGAGGGCCCATATACGAGCAGTACTTC. The full variable domain, completed using reference TRBV7-6 and TRBJ2-7, is GAGVSQSPRYKVTKRGQDVALRCDPISGHVSLYWYRQALGQGPEFLTYFNYEAQQDKSGLPNDRFSAERPEGSISTLTIQRTEQRDSAMYRCASSSGPQGGPIYEQYFGPGTRLTVT.

The rearrangement links TRBV6-4 to TRBJ1-5; D gene uncertain. Per the germline V gene, CDR1 is MRHNA and CDR2 is SNTAGT. This CDR3 has 13 residues. The V end lost 2 bases, the J end lost 6 bases, and 8 bases lay between the germline ends. The CDR3 spells CASSDEFGQPQHF. In DNA, the CDR3 is TGTGCCAGCAGTGACGAGTTTGGTCAGCCCCAGCATTTT.

The chain employs TRBV7-9 and TRBJ1-2; 9 bases are a match to TRBD1. The CDR3 runs to 14 residues. The V gene end was trimmed by 4 bases and the J gene end by 8 bases; junction bases not matched to a gene: 8. Germline V gives CDR1 SEHNR, CDR2 FQNEAQ (reference sequence). CDR3 sequence: CASSSEQGAIGYTF. DNA of the CDR3: TGTGCCAGCAGCTCCGAACAGGGGGCGATCGGCTACACCTTC.

This clone was seen a few times. CDR3 in DNA: TGTGCCAGCAGTCCCCGACAGGGGAGTGGCTACACCTTC. Amino acid sequence: CASSPRQGSGYTF. The genes are TRBV6-2 or TRBV6-3 and TRBJ1-2; TRBD1 agrees at 8 bases. The CDR3 spans 13 residues. Germline V gene sequence: CDR1 MNHEY, CDR2 SVGEGT. The V and J ends lost 5 bases and 7 bases, in that order; junction bases with no gene match: 6.

V is TRBV25-1 and J is TRBJ1-2; 7 nucleotides agree with TRBD1. The CDR3 has 13 amino acids. CDR1 is MGHDK and CDR2 is SYGVNS in the germline V gene. With 3 bases clipped from V and 8 bases from J, the junction kept 6 bases outside the gene matches. Written as DNA, the CDR3 is TGTGCCAGCAGTGAGACAGGGTTTGGGGGCTACACCTTC. Amino acid sequence: CASSETGFGGYTF.

V usage is TRBV6-5 and J usage is TRBJ2-3; 10 bases line up with TRBD2. CDR1 and CDR2 (germline): MNHEY, SVGAGI. V shed 2 bases and J 5 bases; nucleotides not matched to a gene: 4. The CDR3 sequence is 15 residues long. CDR3 residues: CASSYGSGGLDTQYF. The CDR3 coding sequence is TGTGCCAGCAGTTACGGTAGCGGGGGGCTAGATACGCAGTATTTT.

The chain combines TRBV28 with TRBJ1-3; D not certain. This CDR3 has 13 amino acids. Germline lookup yields CDR1 MDHEN and CDR2 SYDVKM. Trimming left V 11 bases short and J 4 bases short, with 15 bases between. CDR3 in amino acids: CALTASGGNTIYF. In nucleotides, the CDR3 is TGTGCCCTCACGGCCTCGGGGGGAAACACCATATATTTT.

The rearrangement links TRBV19 to TRBJ2-5, with 9 bases matching TRBD1. CDR3 length equals 13 residues. Trimming cost V 7 bases and J 5 bases; bases outside gene matches: 5. Germline V gene lookup returns CDR1 LNHDA and CDR2 SQIVND (reference sequence). The CDR3 bases are TGTGCCAGTAACAGGGGGCCAGGGGAGACCCAGTACTTC. Protein: CASNRGPGETQYF. The full variable domain, rest sourced from reference TRBV19 and TRBJ2-5, is DGGITQSPKYLFRKEGQNVTLSCEQNLNHDAMYWYRQDPGQGLRLIYYSQIVNDFQKGDIAEGYSVSREKKESFPLTVTSAQKNPTAFYLCASNRGPGETQYFGPGTRLLVL.

In the case of this clone: Other DNA sequences of this sample code for an identical CDR3. The chain is built from TRBV5-1 and TRBJ2-2; D is unresolved. V was cut by 4 bases and J by 4 bases, with 8 bases left in between. The CDR3 is 13 amino acids. In germline, CDR1 is SGHRS, CDR2 YFSETQ. CDR3: CASSSRVTGELFF. The CDR3 DNA follows: TGCGCCAGCAGCAGCCGAGTCACCGGGGAGCTGTTTTTT. Supplemented by reference TRBV5-1 and TRBJ2-2, the full variable domain reads KAGVTQTPRYLIKTRGQQVTLSCSPISGHRSVSWYQQTPGQGLQFLFEYFSETQRNKGNFPGRFSGRQFSNSRSEMNVSTLELGDSALYLCASSSRVTGELFFGEGSRLTVL.